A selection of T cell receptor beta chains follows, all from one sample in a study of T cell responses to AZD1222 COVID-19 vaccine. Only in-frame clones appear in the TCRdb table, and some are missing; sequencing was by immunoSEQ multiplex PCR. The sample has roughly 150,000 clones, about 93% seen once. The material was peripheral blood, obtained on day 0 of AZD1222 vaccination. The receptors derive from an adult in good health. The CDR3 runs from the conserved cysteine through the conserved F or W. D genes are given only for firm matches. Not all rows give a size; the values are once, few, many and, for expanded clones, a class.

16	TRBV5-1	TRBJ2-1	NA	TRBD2	TGCGCCAGCAGCCCATCCAGCGGGCGAGCGGGGAATGAGCAGTTCTTC	CASSPSSGRAGNEQFF
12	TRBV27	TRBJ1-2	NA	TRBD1	TGTGCCAGCAGAGGGACAGGCGCTGGCTACACCTTC	CASRGTGAGYTF
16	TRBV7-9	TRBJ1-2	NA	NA	TGTGCCAGCAGCTTACACAGGAGTATTTCACACTATGGCTACACCTTC	CASSLHRSISHYGYTF
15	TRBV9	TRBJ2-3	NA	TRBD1	TGTGCCAGCAGCCCCCAGGGACAGGGTGGCGATACGCAGTATTTT	CASSPQGQGGDTQYF
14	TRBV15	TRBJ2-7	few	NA	TGTGCCACCAGCAGAGAAACTCCCGGCCTCGAGCAGTACTTC	CATSRETPGLEQYF
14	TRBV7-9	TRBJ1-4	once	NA	TGTGCCAGCAGCACAGGCACAACTAATGAAAAACTGTTTTTT	CASSTGTTNEKLFF
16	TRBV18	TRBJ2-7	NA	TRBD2	TGTGCCAGCTCACCAACTAGCGCCCGAGCCTCCTACGAGCAGTACTTC	CASSPTSARASYEQYF
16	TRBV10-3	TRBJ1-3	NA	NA	TGTGCCATCAGATGGGACGGAACTCCCTCTGGAAACACCATATATTTT	CAIRWDGTPSGNTIYF
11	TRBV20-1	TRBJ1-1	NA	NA	TGCAGTGCCAAGGGGGACACTGAAGCTTTCTTT	CSAKGDTEAFF
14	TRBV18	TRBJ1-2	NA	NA	TGTGCCAGCTCACCACAGGCGGGTGAGGGTGGCTACACCTTC	CASSPQAGEGGYTF